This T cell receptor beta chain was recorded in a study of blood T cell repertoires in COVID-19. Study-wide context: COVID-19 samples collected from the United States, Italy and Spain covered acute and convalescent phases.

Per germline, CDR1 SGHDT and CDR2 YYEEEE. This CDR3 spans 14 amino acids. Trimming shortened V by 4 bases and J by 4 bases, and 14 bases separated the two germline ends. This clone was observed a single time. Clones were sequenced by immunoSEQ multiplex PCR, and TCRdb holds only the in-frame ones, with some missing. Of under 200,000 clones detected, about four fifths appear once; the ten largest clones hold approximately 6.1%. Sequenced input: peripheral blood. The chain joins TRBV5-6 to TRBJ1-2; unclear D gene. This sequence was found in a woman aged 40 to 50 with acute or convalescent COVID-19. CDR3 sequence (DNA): TGTGCCAGCAGCCGAGGGAGGGCGAGCTATGGCTACACCTTC. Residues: CASSRGRASYGYTF.